The 12 T cell receptor beta chains listed next were all sequenced from one sample in a study of shared clonotypes between healthy human individuals (dated by TCRdb to the early 2020s). The method behind the library was the immunoSEQ multiplex PCR assay. Not all clones reach the TCRdb copy of this immuneACCESS table, which keeps in-frame sequences only. Checked studies attribute under half of the gap to unresolved V genes and leave the rest unexplained. This sample is represented by about 2 million clones; about 95% of them were singletons. The ten largest clones take up more than 0.95% of the sample. For the CD8 naive samples, CD45RO-negative cells were positively selected for CCR7, yielding a CD45RA+CCR7+ population from which TemRA cells were excluded. Sequenced material: naive CD8+ T cells sorted from blood. The cell subset or site tag for this specimen amounts to: CD45RA+CCR7+. The receptor source for this set is a man younger than 30 in good health.

In regard to this clone: Other DNA sequences in this sample translate to the same CDR3. The chain carries TRBV4-1 and TRBJ1-2; D not certain. The germline V gene has CDR1 MGHRA and CDR2 YSYEKL. Trimming cost V 0 bases and J 2 bases, with 4 bases left between them. There are 13 residues in the CDR3. CDR3 protein: CASSQEGNYGYTF. The DNA for the CDR3 is TGCGCCAGCAGCCAAGAGGGGAACTATGGCTACACCTTC.

A word on this clone: In the same sample, other DNA sequences code for this CDR3. The rearrangement links TRBV5-1 to TRBJ1-6, with D maybe TRBD1 (5 bases). Germline V gives CDR1 SGHRS, CDR2 YFSETQ. This CDR3 has 17 amino acids. V shed 4 bases and J shed 0 bases, with 14 bases lying between them. The CDR3 DNA is TGCGCCAGCAGCCTGGGGGGTACGAGCTCCTATAATTCACCCCTCCACTTT. It specifies CASSLGGTSSYNSPLHF.

This clone was recorded only once. The rearrangement joins TRBV10-1 to TRBJ2-1, with 10 bases that match TRBD2. CDR1 WNHNN and CDR2 SYGVQD come from the germline V gene (reference sequence). With 4 bases clipped from V and 3 bases from J, the junction kept 6 bases outside the gene matches. This CDR3 has 16 amino acids. The CDR3 DNA sequence: TGCGCCAGCAGTGTCGGAAGACTAGCGGGCTACAATGAGCAGTTCTTC. This sequence encodes CASSVGRLAGYNEQFF.

This chain connects TRBV6-6 to TRBJ1-6, with 9 bases lining up with TRBD1. This CDR3 comprises 13 residues. Trimming cost V 10 bases and J 6 bases; bases outside gene matches: 4. Germline V gene data show CDR1 as MNHNY and CDR2 as SVGAGI (reference sequence). The CDR3 DNA follows: TGTGCCACCACGGACAGGGGTAATTCACCCCTCCACTTT. Amino acid sequence: CATTDRGNSPLHF.

Comment on this clone: Other DNA variants within this sample encode the same CDR3. The chain is built from TRBV6-5 and TRBJ1-1; 11 bases are shared with TRBD1. Germline values: CDR1 MNHEY, CDR2 SVGAGI. This CDR3 has 14 amino acids. Unmatched junction bases numbered 0, after V lost 2 bases and J lost 4 bases. In nucleotides, the CDR3 is TGTGCCAGCAGTTACGGGACAGGGGGCACTGAAGCTTTCTTT. Translation: CASSYGTGGTEAFF.

About this clone: The identical CDR3 is also encoded by other nucleotide sequences in the sample. The rearrangement joins TRBV9 to TRBJ2-3; 8 bases match TRBD1. With 2 bases clipped from V and 2 bases from J, the junction kept 7 bases outside the gene matches. CDR3 length: 16 amino acids. CDR1 and CDR2 from the germline V gene are SGDLS and YYNGEE. CDR3 sequence: CASSVGGQGATDTQYF. Here the CDR3 DNA reads TGTGCCAGCAGCGTCGGAGGGCAGGGGGCCACAGATACGCAGTATTTT.

The V call is TRBV14, the J call TRBJ2-5; 9 nucleotides line up with TRBD2. Trimming cost V 3 bases and J 3 bases; bases outside gene matches: 11. The CDR3 has 17 residues. CDR1 is SGHDN, CDR2 FVKESK, per germline. CDR3 residues: CASSHFKGVAGEETQYF. The CDR3 nucleotides are TGTGCCAGCAGCCATTTCAAGGGAGTAGCGGGAGAAGAGACCCAGTACTTC.

The count of this clone is one. This chain joins TRBV30 and TRBJ2-3; D uncertain. There are 12 residues in the CDR3. Germline loops: CDR1 GTSNPN, CDR2 SVGIG (reference sequence). The CDR3 bases are TGTGCTGGTAGTGGGGTCCCAGATACGCAGTATTTT. This gives the protein CAGSGVPDTQYF.

About this clone itself: In the same sample, other DNA sequences code for this CDR3. The chain employs TRBV27 and TRBJ2-1; D is unclear. CDR1 and CDR2 from the germline V gene are MNHEY and SMNVEV (reference sequence). V lost 3 bases and J lost 7, with 7 bases in between. This CDR3 is 12 amino acids long. CDR3 in DNA: TGTGCCAGCAGTTTCGGCCCGAATGAGCAGTTCTTC. Translation gives CASSFGPNEQFF.

The J gene is TRBJ2-7, the V gene TRBV7-9; maybe TRBD2 (5 bases). The germline gives CDR1 SEHNR, CDR2 FQNEAQ (reference sequence). Deletions cut 5 bases from V and 6 bases from J, with 14 bases between. The length of the CDR3 is 13 residues. The CDR3 DNA is TGTGCCAGCAGCGGCAACGGTGGAGGCGAGCAGTACTTC. Protein product: CASSGNGGGEQYF.

V gene TRBV5-1 combines with J gene TRBJ1-1, with 8 bases identical to TRBD1. There are 14 residues in the CDR3. CDR1 and CDR2 (germline): SGHRS, YFSETQ. V gave up 3 bases and J gave up 5 bases; unmatched junction bases: 6. The CDR3 is CASSSPDRATEAFF. CDR3 nucleotides: TGCGCCAGCAGCTCCCCGGACAGGGCTACTGAAGCTTTCTTT.

The V call is TRBV5-6, the J call TRBJ2-3, with unresolved D. CDR3 length: 15 amino acids. Per germline, CDR1 SGHDT and CDR2 YYEEEE. Trimming left V 0 bases short and J 0 bases short, with 8 bases between. The CDR3 spells CASSLVTASTDTQYF. CDR3 sequence (DNA): TGTGCCAGCAGCTTGGTGACCGCCAGCACAGATACGCAGTATTTT.